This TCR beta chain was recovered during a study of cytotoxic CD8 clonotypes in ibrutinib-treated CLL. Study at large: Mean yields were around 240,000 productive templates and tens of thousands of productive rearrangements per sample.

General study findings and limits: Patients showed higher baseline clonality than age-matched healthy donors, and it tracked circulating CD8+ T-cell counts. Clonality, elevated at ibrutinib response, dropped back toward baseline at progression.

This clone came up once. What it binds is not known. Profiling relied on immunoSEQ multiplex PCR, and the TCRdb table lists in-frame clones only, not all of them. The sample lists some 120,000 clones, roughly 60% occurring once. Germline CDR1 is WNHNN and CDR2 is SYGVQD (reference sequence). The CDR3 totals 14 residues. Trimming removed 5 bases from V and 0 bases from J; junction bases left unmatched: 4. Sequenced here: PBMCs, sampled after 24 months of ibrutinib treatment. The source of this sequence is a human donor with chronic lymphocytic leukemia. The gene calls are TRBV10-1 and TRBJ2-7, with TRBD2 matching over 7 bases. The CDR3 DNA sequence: TGCGCCAGCAGTCGGGCGGGGGACTCCTACGAGCAGTACTTC. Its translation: CASSRAGDSYEQYF.